This T cell receptor (beta chain) was sequenced during a study of PD-1 blockade in classical Hodgkin lymphoma. About the study: Every 2 weeks, patients had 3 mg/kg nivolumab intravenously.

Study findings and constraints: Patients starting nivolumab under 1 year after ASCT were excluded. Relapsed/refractory patients reportedly had the lowest baseline TCR diversity, below newly diagnosed patients, who were below healthy donors.

Time point defined: cycle 4 day 1 (C4D1), after five to seven weeks of nivolumab. Following autologous stem cell transplantation, relapse occurred in every patient, and exposure to brentuximab vedotin varied. Thawed PBMCs yielded CD4+ T cells through magnetic negative selection. Repertoires were generated with immunoSEQ multiplex PCR, while TCRdb's copy carries only in-frame clones and drops some. The sample lists roughly 35,000 clones; roughly nine tenths were seen once. Trimming removed 0 bases at V and 1 base at J, with 11 bases between. This CDR3 is 16 amino acids long. The germline CDR1 and CDR2 sequences are SGHDT and YYEEEE. Comments on this clone: Antigen: not known.

V is TRBV5-6 and J is TRBJ2-4, with D perhaps assigned TRBD1 or TRBD2 (6 bases each). Specimen: CD4+ T cells from blood, collected before the fourth cycle of nivolumab. This receptor was identified in a human donor with classical Hodgkin lymphoma. CDR3 DNA sequence: TGTGCCAGCAGCTTGGTTGGGGGGCTTGCCAAAAACATTCAGTACTTC. It yields the protein CASSLVGGLAKNIQYF.